This T cell receptor (beta chain) was identified in a study of cytomegalovirus exposure and HLA in healthy donors. Study conclusions and caveats: Later work showed greater clonal expansion in HLA-associated TCR beta chains than in equally common others. Testing in vitro showed three CMV-associated chains specific for CMV antigens. Per a later analysis, roughly 17,000 TCR beta sequences showed association with HLA alleles at 0.05 false discovery rate.

The CDR3 runs to 17 residues. The V gene end was trimmed by 6 bases and the J gene end by 6 bases; junction bases not matched to a gene: 13. Germline V gene sequence: CDR1 ENHRY, CDR2 SYGVKD. PCR employed 60 Vbeta and 13 Jbeta primers. Profiling relied on immunoSEQ multiplex PCR, and the TCRdb table lists in-frame clones only, not all of them. Among tens of thousands of clones listed, roughly 76% were seen once. This clone was detected only a few times. Its target is not known. The origin of this receptor is a woman aged 40 to 50 in good health and CMV-seronegative. V and J are TRBV10-3 and TRBJ2-3, with 12 nucleotides matching TRBD2. Input material: PBMCs. In DNA form, the CDR3 reads TGTGCCATCAGGGACCCCGGGACTAGCGGGCTCGGGGATACGCAGTATTTT. Translating it yields CAIRDPGTSGLGDTQYF.